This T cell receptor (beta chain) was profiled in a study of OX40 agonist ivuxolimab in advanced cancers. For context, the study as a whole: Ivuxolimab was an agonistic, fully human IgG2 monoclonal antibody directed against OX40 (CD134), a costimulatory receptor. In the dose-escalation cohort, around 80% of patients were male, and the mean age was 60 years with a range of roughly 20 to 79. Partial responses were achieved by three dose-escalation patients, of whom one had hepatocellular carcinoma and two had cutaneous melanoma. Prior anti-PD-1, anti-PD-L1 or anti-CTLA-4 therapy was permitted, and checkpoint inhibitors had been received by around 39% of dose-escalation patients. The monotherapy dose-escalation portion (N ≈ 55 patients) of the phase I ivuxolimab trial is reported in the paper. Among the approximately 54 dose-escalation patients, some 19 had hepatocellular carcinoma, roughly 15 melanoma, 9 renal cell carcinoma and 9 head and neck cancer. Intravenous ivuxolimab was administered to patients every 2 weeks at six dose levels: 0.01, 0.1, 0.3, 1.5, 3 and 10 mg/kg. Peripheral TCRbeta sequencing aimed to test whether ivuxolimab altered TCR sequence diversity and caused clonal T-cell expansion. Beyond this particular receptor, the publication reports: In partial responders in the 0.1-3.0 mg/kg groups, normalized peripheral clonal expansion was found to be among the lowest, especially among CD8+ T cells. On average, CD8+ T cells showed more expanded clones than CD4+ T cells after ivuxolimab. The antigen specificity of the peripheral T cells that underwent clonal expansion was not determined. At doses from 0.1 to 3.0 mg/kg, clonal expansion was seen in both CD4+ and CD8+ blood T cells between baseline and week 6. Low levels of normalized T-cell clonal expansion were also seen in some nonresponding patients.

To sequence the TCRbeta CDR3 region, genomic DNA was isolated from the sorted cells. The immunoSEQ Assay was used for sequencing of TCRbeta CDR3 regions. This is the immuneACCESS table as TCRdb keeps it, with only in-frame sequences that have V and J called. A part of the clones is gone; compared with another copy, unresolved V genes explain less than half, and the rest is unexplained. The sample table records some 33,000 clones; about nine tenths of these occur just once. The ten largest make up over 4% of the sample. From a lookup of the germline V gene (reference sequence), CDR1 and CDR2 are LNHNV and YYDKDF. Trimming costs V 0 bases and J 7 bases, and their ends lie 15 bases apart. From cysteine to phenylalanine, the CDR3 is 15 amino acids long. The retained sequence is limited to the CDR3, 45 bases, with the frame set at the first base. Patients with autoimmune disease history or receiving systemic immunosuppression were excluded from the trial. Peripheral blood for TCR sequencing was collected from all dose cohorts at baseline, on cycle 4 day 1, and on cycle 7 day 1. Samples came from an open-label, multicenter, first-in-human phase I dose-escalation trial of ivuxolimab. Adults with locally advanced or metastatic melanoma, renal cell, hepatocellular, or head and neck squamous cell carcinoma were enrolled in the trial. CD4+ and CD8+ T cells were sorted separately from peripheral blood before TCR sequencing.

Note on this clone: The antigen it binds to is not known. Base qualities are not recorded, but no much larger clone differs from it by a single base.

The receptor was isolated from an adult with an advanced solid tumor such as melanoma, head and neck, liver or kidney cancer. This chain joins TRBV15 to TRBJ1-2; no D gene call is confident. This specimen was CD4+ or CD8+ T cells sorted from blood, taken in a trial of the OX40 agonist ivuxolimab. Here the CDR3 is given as CATSRDEATTGGYTF. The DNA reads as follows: TGTGCCACCAGCAGAGATGAGGCCACGACGGGTGGCTACACCTTC.